Each of the 23 T cell receptor beta chains below was sequenced from the same sample in a study of blood T cell repertoires in COVID-19. The method was immunoSEQ multiplex PCR; TCRdb's version includes in-frame clones alone and lacks a portion of them. The sample shows about 83,000 clones, roughly 88% of them seen only once. Sequencing was carried out using peripheral blood. The receptor source for this set is a man aged 50 to 59 with active COVID-19.

The gene calls are TRBV18 and TRBJ2-6; a weak D match, TRBD1 (6 bases). The CDR3 loop spans 15 amino acids. Trimming pared 4 bases from V and 1 base from J, leaving 8 bases between. Looked up from germline, CDR1 is KGHSH and CDR2 is LQKENI. CDR3: CASSLTGSGANVLTF. The CDR3 DNA reads TGTGCCAGCTCACTCACAGGGTCTGGGGCCAACGTCCTGACTTTC.

The J gene is TRBJ1-5, the V gene TRBV19; 7 bases map to TRBD1. Germline V gene data show CDR1 as LNHDA and CDR2 as SQIVND (reference sequence). V dropped 5 bases and J dropped 3; count of bases not matched to a gene: 4. The CDR3 spans 14 residues. Written as DNA, the CDR3 is TGTGCCAGTAGTGTCACAGGGGTCAATCAGCCCCAGCATTTT. It is translated as CASSVTGVNQPQHF. Looking up the rest from reference TRBV19 and TRBJ1-5 gives the full variable domain: DGGITQSPKYLFRKEGQNVTLSCEQNLNHDAMYWYRQDPGQGLRLIYYSQIVNDFQKGDIAEGYSVSREKKESFPLTVTSAQKNPTAFYLCASSVTGVNQPQHFGDGTRLSIL.

This clone was detected only a few times. The V call is TRBV28, the J call TRBJ1-1, with a tentative D call TRBD1 (6 bases). V was trimmed by 2 bases and J by 5 bases, leaving 12 bases between them. Germline assignment: CDR1 MDHEN and CDR2 SYDVKM. The length of the CDR3 is 14 residues. The CDR3 here is CASSLETGPTEAFF. The CDR3 DNA is TGTGCCAGCAGTTTAGAGACAGGCCCGACTGAAGCTTTCTTT.

About this clone: The identical CDR3 is also encoded by other nucleotide sequences in the sample. V is TRBV2 and J is TRBJ2-7, with TRBD1 matching over 9 bases. The ends lost 0 bases at V and 3 bases at J; junction bases unmatched: 0. Germline CDR1 is SNHLY and CDR2 is FYNNEI. CDR3 size: 14 residues. In DNA, the CDR3 is TGTGCCAGCAGTGAAGCGACAGGGGGCTACGAGCAGTACTTC. This sequence encodes CASSEATGGYEQYF.

The chain couples TRBV5-1 to TRBJ1-1; TRBD1 is a possible D gene (5 bases). V was trimmed by 4 bases and J by 3 bases, leaving 10 bases between them. The CDR3 has 13 residues. CDR1 and CDR2 from the germline V gene are SGHRS and YFSETQ. The CDR3 loop reads CASSRDSHTEAFF. CDR3 bases: TGCGCCAGCAGCAGAGACAGCCACACTGAAGCTTTCTTT.

The chain links TRBV5-4 to TRBJ2-5, with 10 bases matching TRBD1. This CDR3 contains 15 residues. V lost 4 bases and J lost 5; bases outside the gene matches: 8. Germline-derived CDR1 and CDR2 are SGHNT and YYREEE (reference sequence). The CDR3 reads CASSPRDRGDETQYF. CDR3 nucleotides: TGTGCCAGCAGCCCTAGGGACAGGGGAGATGAGACCCAGTACTTC.

In this sample, this clone turned up once. CDR3 sequence reads: CASSVRSGGPGELFF. The CDR3 DNA sequence: TGTGCCAGCAGCGTAAGGTCAGGGGGCCCCGGGGAGCTGTTTTTT. The chain uses TRBV9 and TRBJ2-2; 8 bases are a match to TRBD1. The ends lost 1 base at V and 6 bases at J; junction bases unmatched: 5. Germline-derived CDR1 and CDR2 are SGDLS and YYNGEE. The CDR3 is 15 amino acids.

This clone was detected once. The chain employs TRBV5-8 and TRBJ2-7; tentative D call: TRBD1 (5 bases). Germline V gives CDR1 SGHTS, CDR2 YDEGEE. This CDR3 comprises 14 residues. The ends were cut back, 3 bases at V and 0 bases at J, with 10 bases in the middle. DNA of the CDR3: TGTGCCAGCAGCTGGCACAGGAGCTCCTACGAGCAGTACTTC. Residues: CASSWHRSSYEQYF.

The V and J genes are TRBV23-1 and TRBJ2-7, with TRBD2 as a possible D gene (5 bases). TRBV23-1 is sorted into the ORF group, with uncertain function. This CDR3 has 13 amino acids. Trimming took 6 bases from V and 2 from J, leaving 11 bases between them. This chain's CDR3 is CASSLSVAYEQYF. DNA for the CDR3: TGCGCCAGCAGCCTTAGCGTAGCCTACGAGCAGTACTTC.

The genes are TRBV5-1 and TRBJ1-4; maybe TRBD1 (5 bases). The V end lost 4 bases, the J end lost 5 bases, and 15 bases lay between the germline ends. The CDR3 length is 15 residues. Germline assignment: CDR1 SGHRS and CDR2 YFSETQ. CDR3 region: CASSLTGERNEKLFF. The CDR3 DNA reads as TGCGCCAGCAGCCTGACGGGGGAGCGGAATGAAAAACTGTTTTTT.

This chain joins TRBV4-3 and TRBJ1-2; perhaps TRBD1 as D (6 bases). The CDR3 consists of 15 residues. CDR1 is LGHNA, CDR2 YSLEER, per germline. The V end was cut by 0 bases, the J end by 4 bases, with 12 bases between. CDR3 nucleotide sequence: TGCGCCAGCAGCCAAGAGTTACAGGGTGTCTATGGCTACACCTTC. It codes for CASSQELQGVYGYTF.

This rearrangement joins TRBV5-1 to TRBJ1-1, with 7 bases identical to TRBD1. The CDR3 runs to 15 residues. Losses at the gene ends were 4 bases for V and 4 bases for J; bases not matched to a gene: 10. CDR1 and CDR2 (germline): SGHRS, YFSETQ. Written as DNA, the CDR3 is TGCGCCAGCAGCCCAGACAGGGTAGGGGCCACTGAAGCTTTCTTT. Amino acids: CASSPDRVGATEAFF.

The V gene is TRBV29-1, the J gene TRBJ2-7; weak D call: TRBD1 (6 bases). V was shortened by 4 bases and J by 4 bases, with 23 bases between the two germline ends. The CDR3 is 16 amino acids. Germline CDR1 SQVTM, CDR2 ANQGSEA. The CDR3 DNA is TGCAGCGTTGTCCTACCTTTGGACAGCTCGAGGTACGAGCAGTACTTC. It specifies CSVVLPLDSSRYEQYF.

The chain uses TRBV4-3 and TRBJ2-3; 9 nucleotides line up with TRBD1. Germline V gene lookup returns CDR1 LGHNA and CDR2 YSLEER. There are 18 residues in the CDR3. V shed 4 bases and J 4 bases; nucleotides not matched to a gene: 15. As DNA, the CDR3 is TGCGCCAGCAGCCCAACATTTGGGACGGGACAGGGATCAGATACGCAGTATTTT. Its protein is CASSPTFGTGQGSDTQYF.

The chain is built from TRBV19 and TRBJ2-7; no firm D call. In germline, CDR1 is LNHDA, CDR2 SQIVND (reference sequence). The CDR3 sequence is 15 residues long. V shed 3 bases and J shed 3 bases, with 15 bases lying between them. DNA for the CDR3: TGTGCCAGTAGTATCCAGCGTGAGGCTTTCTACGAGCAGTACTTC. Residues: CASSIQREAFYEQYF.

The rearrangement joins TRBV24-1 to TRBJ2-7; 7 positions match TRBD1. Germline trimming cut 4 bases from V and 5 bases from J; bases unmatched to any gene: 7. CDR1 and CDR2 from the germline V gene are KGHDR and SFDVKD. The CDR3 runs 14 residues. The DNA of the CDR3 is TGTGCCACCAGTGACCTCAGGGGGAACGACGAGCAGTACTTC. Its translation: CATSDLRGNDEQYF.

The chain has TRBV19 and TRBJ1-2, with D tentatively TRBD1 (5 bases). Trimming removed 3 bases from V and 6 bases from J, with 14 bases in between. CDR1 LNHDA and CDR2 SQIVND come from the germline V gene (reference sequence). This CDR3 contains 14 residues. The DNA of the CDR3 is TGTGCCAGTAGTATTTATTCAGGGATCGATGGCTACACCTTC. Translated: CASSIYSGIDGYTF.

This chain links TRBV5-6 with TRBJ2-5; no clear D. Germline-derived CDR1 and CDR2 are SGHDT and YYEEEE. V shed 1 base and J shed 5 bases, with 9 bases lying between them. The CDR3 runs 13 residues. Written as DNA, the CDR3 is TGTGCCAGCAGCTTGAATCAATTCGAGACCCAGTACTTC. It is translated as CASSLNQFETQYF.

The chain combines TRBV6-5 with TRBJ2-7; the match to TRBD2 covers 9 bases. Germline V gives CDR1 MNHEY, CDR2 SVGAGI. V trimming: 2 bases; J trimming: 5 bases; junction bases outside the gene matches: 4. There are 14 residues in the CDR3. The CDR3 here is CASSYAGGTNEQYF. CDR3 DNA sequence: TGTGCCAGCAGTTACGCGGGAGGGACGAACGAGCAGTACTTC.

This chain connects TRBV28 to TRBJ1-3, with D uncertain. The germline CDR1 and CDR2 sequences are MDHEN and SYDVKM. The CDR3 sequence is 17 residues long. The germline V and J ends were trimmed by 2 bases and 4 bases, with 18 bases remaining between them. CDR3 DNA sequence: TGTGCCAGCAGTTTAGCGTTCTTTGGCCAGGCAGGAAACACCATATATTTT. Residues: CASSLAFFGQAGNTIYF. Full variable domain (missing parts from reference TRBV28 and TRBJ1-3): DVKVTQSSRYLVKRTGEKVFLECVQDMDHENMFWYRQDPGLGLRLIYFSYDVKMKEKGDIPEGYSVSREKKERFSLILESASTNQTSMYLCASSLAFFGQAGNTIYFGEGSWLTVV.

The rearrangement uses TRBV5-1 and TRBJ2-1; 11 nucleotides line up with TRBD2. Germline-derived CDR1 and CDR2 are SGHRS and YFSETQ. The ends lost 0 bases at V and 4 bases at J; junction bases unmatched: 3. This CDR3 has 16 residues. CDR3 sequence (DNA): TGCGCCAGCAGCTTGGCCGGGACTAGCGGTTACAATGAGCAGTTCTTC. The encoded protein is CASSLAGTSGYNEQFF. Using reference TRBV5-1 and TRBJ2-1 for the parts outside the CDR3, the full variable domain is KAGVTQTPRYLIKTRGQQVTLSCSPISGHRSVSWYQQTPGQGLQFLFEYFSETQRNKGNFPGRFSGRQFSNSRSEMNVSTLELGDSALYLCASSLAGTSGYNEQFFGPGTRLTVL.

This chain uses TRBV10-3 with TRBJ1-2; D is possibly TRBD1 (6 bases). The V and J ends lost 10 bases and 8 bases respectively, with 14 bases between them. Germline CDR1 reads ENHRY; CDR2 reads SYGVKD. The CDR3 consists of 11 residues. The DNA for the CDR3 is TGTGCCACCCACGGGGGGCAAGGCTACACCTTC. This sequence encodes CATHGGQGYTF.

The DNA of the CDR3 is TGTGCCATCCAGTCTAGCGGTCCTAGCACAGATACGCAGTATTTT. Its translation is CAIQSSGPSTDTQYF. The chain links TRBV10-3 to TRBJ2-3, with 7 bases matching TRBD2. Germline-derived CDR1 and CDR2 are ENHRY and SYGVKD. CDR3 length: 15 amino acids. V was clipped by 8 bases and J by 0 bases; unmatched bases: 8.